These T cell receptor beta chains were read from a single sample in a study of control samples from healthy donors and cancer patients. Here immunoSEQ multiplex PCR was the method, and the copy in TCRdb shows in-frame clones only, minus some. The sample shows 85,000 to 95,000 clones, 88% of them seen only once. The material sequenced was blood. The receptors were gathered from a woman in her 70s in good health. The CDR3 runs from the conserved cysteine through the conserved F or W. The D gene is left open where the match is weak. The size field is filled for only some rows; it gives once, few, many or a size class.

size: .
J: TRBJ1-2
V: TRBV3-1/TRBV3-2
D: .
DNA: TGTGCCAGCAGCCGACGACCCACAGGGAACTATGGCTACACCTTC
CDR3: CASSRRPTGNYGYTF

size: .
J: TRBJ2-3
V: TRBV27
D: TRBD2
DNA: TGTGCCAGCACTAATAGCGGGTCTAGCACAGATACGCAGTATTTT
CDR3: CASTNSGSSTDTQYF

size: .
J: TRBJ2-7
V: TRBV27
D: TRBD1
DNA: TGTGCCAGCAGTCCACAGGGGTTGCCTTACGAGCAGTACTTC
CDR3: CASSPQGLPYEQYF

size: few
J: TRBJ1-2
V: TRBV7-9
D: TRBD1
DNA: TGTGCCAGCAGCTTTAGACAGGGCCGGGGCTACACCTTC
CDR3: CASSFRQGRGYTF

size: .
J: TRBJ1-4
V: TRBV18
D: .
DNA: TGTGCCAGCTCACCACCGTTGGGGCAGGTCCCCCCGGAGGAAAAACTGTTTTTT
CDR3: CASSPPLGQVPPEEKLFF

size: once
J: TRBJ1-5
V: TRBV7-9
D: TRBD1
DNA: TGTGCCAGCAGCCCCGTGGCAGGGGGGAATCAGCCCCAGCATTTT
CDR3: CASSPVAGGNQPQHF

size: .
J: TRBJ2-7
V: TRBV6-5
D: TRBD1
DNA: TGTGCCAGCAGTCACTCACGACAGGGCTACGAGCAGTACTTC
CDR3: CASSHSRQGYEQYF

size: once
J: TRBJ1-4
V: TRBV30
D: .
DNA: TGTGCCTGGAGTAACGGTGGGGGTAATGAAAAACTGTTTTTT
CDR3: CAWSNGGGNEKLFF

size: .
J: TRBJ1-1
V: TRBV2
D: .
DNA: TGTGCCAGCAGTGTGTCTATGAACACTGAAGCTTTCTTT
CDR3: CASSVSMNTEAFF

size: .
J: TRBJ1-1
V: TRBV6-2/TRBV6-3
D: TRBD1
DNA: TGTGCCAGCAGTTACCAGGACAGGGGTGGCACTGAAGCTTTCTTT
CDR3: CASSYQDRGGTEAFF

size: .
J: TRBJ2-3
V: TRBV5-7
D: TRBD2
DNA: TGTGCCAGCAACGCCCGGCGGGAGTTCCCAGATACGCAGTATTTT
CDR3: CASNARREFPDTQYF

size: .
J: TRBJ1-2
V: TRBV9
D: .
DNA: TGTGCCAGCAGCGTAGTTGGTCCCCAGATTGATGGCTACACCTTC
CDR3: CASSVVGPQIDGYTF

size: .
J: TRBJ1-2
V: TRBV30
D: .
DNA: TGTGCCTGGAGTAGTAGGGGCTTAGGCTATGGCTACACCTTC
CDR3: CAWSSRGLGYGYTF

size: .
J: TRBJ1-1
V: TRBV5-8
D: .
DNA: TGTGCCAGCAGCTTGGCAGGAAACACTGAAGCTTTCTTT
CDR3: CASSLAGNTEAFF

size: .
J: TRBJ1-1
V: TRBV5-4
D: .
DNA: TGTGCCAGCAGCTTGGATCTGGGAACGAACACTGAAGCTTTCTTT
CDR3: CASSLDLGTNTEAFF

size: .
J: TRBJ1-1
V: TRBV7-8
D: TRBD1
DNA: TGTGCCAGCAGCAAGGGGGCGAACACTGAAGCTTTCTTT
CDR3: CASSKGANTEAFF

size: few
J: TRBJ2-7
V: TRBV30
D: TRBD2
DNA: TGTGCCTGGAGCCTGACTAGCGAATCCTACGAGCAGTACTTC
CDR3: CAWSLTSESYEQYF

size: .
J: TRBJ1-1
V: TRBV10-2
D: TRBD1
DNA: TGCGCCAGCAGTGCGACAGGGGACACTGAAGCTTTCTTT
CDR3: CASSATGDTEAFF

size: .
J: TRBJ1-1
V: TRBV6-5
D: .
DNA: TGTGCCAGCCTGACAAGGATGAACACTGAAGCTTTCTTT
CDR3: CASLTRMNTEAFF

size: .
J: TRBJ2-7
V: TRBV7-2
D: TRBD1
DNA: TGTGCCAGCAGCTCCAGAGGACAGGGACCCTACGAGCAGTACTTC
CDR3: CASSSRGQGPYEQYF

size: .
J: TRBJ2-7
V: TRBV5-1
D: TRBD1
DNA: TGCGCCAGCAGCCCCGGGCCAAGGTCCGGGACAGGGACCCTGAGCTCCTACGAGCAGTACTTC
CDR3: CASSPGPRSGTGTLSSYEQYF

size: once
J: TRBJ1-5
V: TRBV19
D: TRBD1
DNA: TGTGCCAGTAGTTCTCGACAGGGCGGGGTGGGCAATCAGCCCCAGCATTTT
CDR3: CASSSRQGGVGNQPQHF

size: .
J: TRBJ1-2
V: TRBV30
D: .
DNA: TGTGCCTGGAGCCCCGGGACACCCAACAACTATGGCTACACCTTC
CDR3: CAWSPGTPNNYGYTF

size: .
J: TRBJ2-1
V: TRBV5-1
D: .
DNA: TGCGCCAGCAGCGGGAGCTCCTACAATGAGCAGTTCTTC
CDR3: CASSGSSYNEQFF

size: .
J: TRBJ1-1
V: TRBV6-5
D: .
DNA: TGTGCCAGCAACGTACAGGGTCTGAACACTGAAGCTTTCTTT
CDR3: CASNVQGLNTEAFF

size: .
J: TRBJ2-1
V: TRBV2
D: .
DNA: TGTGCCAGCGGGGGGTTTGGTGGGGACAGCCACAATGAGCAGTTCTTC
CDR3: CASGGFGGDSHNEQFF

size: .
J: TRBJ2-5
V: TRBV29-1
D: .
DNA: TGCAGCGTCGAGAGGGACCTTACGGGAGAGACCCAGTACTTC
CDR3: CSVERDLTGETQYF

size: few
J: TRBJ1-5
V: TRBV7-2
D: .
DNA: TGTGCCAGCAGCTTGGTCAGTAGCGCAAATCAGCCCCAGCATTTT
CDR3: CASSLVSSANQPQHF

size: .
J: TRBJ2-7
V: TRBV3-1/TRBV3-2
D: .
DNA: TGTGCCAGCAGCCAAGAATGGGGAGGAAACGCCTACGAGCAGTACTTC
CDR3: CASSQEWGGNAYEQYF

size: .
J: TRBJ1-1
V: TRBV9
D: .
DNA: TGTGCCAGCAGCCAGTTTGAGGGTGAAGCTTTCTTT
CDR3: CASSQFEGEAFF

size: .
J: TRBJ1-6
V: TRBV5-8
D: .
DNA: TGTGCCAGCAGCTTGCCTCAGTCACCCCTCCACTTT
CDR3: CASSLPQSPLHF

size: .
J: TRBJ2-7
V: TRBV12-3/TRBV12-4
D: .
DNA: TGTGCCAGCAGTTATACAGGGAACTACGAGCAGTACTTC
CDR3: CASSYTGNYEQYF

size: .
J: TRBJ1-6
V: TRBV6-5
D: .
DNA: TGTGCCAGCAGTTTAGGGAGGTCACCCCTCCACTTT
CDR3: CASSLGRSPLHF

size: few
J: TRBJ2-5
V: TRBV20-1
D: .
DNA: TGCAGTGCTAGTTTGTTCGGGACTCGACAAGAGACCCAGTACTTC
CDR3: CSASLFGTRQETQYF

size: .
J: TRBJ1-2
V: TRBV6-5
D: .
DNA: TGTGCCAGCAGCTACCTCTCCGGGAACCAATGGGATGGCTACACCTTC
CDR3: CASSYLSGNQWDGYTF

size: .
J: TRBJ1-1
V: TRBV12-3/TRBV12-4
D: .
DNA: TGTGCCAGCAGTTTAAAGAAGGGGACTGAAGCTTTCTTT
CDR3: CASSLKKGTEAFF

size: .
J: TRBJ1-2
V: TRBV6-2/TRBV6-3
D: .
DNA: TGTGCCAGCAGTTACGAGAGGCACGGCTACACCTTC
CDR3: CASSYERHGYTF

size: .
J: TRBJ1-6
V: TRBV30
D: TRBD1
DNA: TGTGCCTGGAGTCAAACAGGGGCCAACTATAATTCACCCCTCCACTTT
CDR3: CAWSQTGANYNSPLHF

size: .
J: TRBJ2-1
V: TRBV19
D: .
DNA: TGTGCCAGTAGTATACTAGGAGGGAGCTCCTACAATGAGCAGTTCTTC
CDR3: CASSILGGSSYNEQFF